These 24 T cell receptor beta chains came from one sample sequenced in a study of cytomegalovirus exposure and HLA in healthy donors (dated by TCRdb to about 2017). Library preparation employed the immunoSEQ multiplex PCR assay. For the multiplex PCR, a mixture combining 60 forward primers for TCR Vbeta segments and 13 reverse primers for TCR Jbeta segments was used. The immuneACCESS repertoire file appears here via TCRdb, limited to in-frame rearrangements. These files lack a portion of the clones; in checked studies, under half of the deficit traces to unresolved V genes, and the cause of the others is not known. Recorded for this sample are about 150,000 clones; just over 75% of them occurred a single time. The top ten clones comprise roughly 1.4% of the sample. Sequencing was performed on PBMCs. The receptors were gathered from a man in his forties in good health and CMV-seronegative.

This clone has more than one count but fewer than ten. CDR3 nucleotide sequence: TGTGCCAGCAGCTTCGGACTAGCGGGAGGGCGTTACAATGAGCAGTTCTTC. Amino acid sequence: CASSFGLAGGRYNEQFF. This chain connects TRBV2 to TRBJ2-1; the match to TRBD2 covers 15 bases. Germline CDR1 is SNHLY and CDR2 is FYNNEI. With V trimmed by 6 bases and J by 4 bases, 7 bases remained unmatched. The CDR3 has 17 amino acids.

The CDR3 protein is CASSESDRGRSYEQYF. The CDR3, as DNA: TGCGCCAGCAGTGAGTCCGACAGGGGAAGGTCCTACGAGCAGTACTTC. The rearrangement links TRBV10-1 to TRBJ2-7; TRBD1 matches 8 bases. Germline V gene lookup returns CDR1 WNHNN and CDR2 SYGVQD (reference sequence). The J segment lost 1 base and the V segment lost 0 bases, leaving 5 bases of the junction unmatched. This CDR3 is 16 amino acids long.

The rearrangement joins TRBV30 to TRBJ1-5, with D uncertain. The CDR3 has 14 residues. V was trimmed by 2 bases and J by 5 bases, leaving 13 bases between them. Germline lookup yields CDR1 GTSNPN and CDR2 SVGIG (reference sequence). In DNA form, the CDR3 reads TGTGCCTGGAGTTACGGGGAGTCCTATCAGCCCCAGCATTTT. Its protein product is CAWSYGESYQPQHF.

The CDR3 protein is CASSLGLAANEQFF. As DNA, the CDR3 is TGTGCCAGCAGCTTAGGACTAGCAGCCAATGAGCAGTTCTTC. The chain uses TRBV7-2 and TRBJ2-1; 7 bases agree with TRBD2. V dropped 1 base and J dropped 6; count of bases not matched to a gene: 3. This CDR3 contains 14 residues. The germline gives CDR1 SGHTA, CDR2 FQGNSA.

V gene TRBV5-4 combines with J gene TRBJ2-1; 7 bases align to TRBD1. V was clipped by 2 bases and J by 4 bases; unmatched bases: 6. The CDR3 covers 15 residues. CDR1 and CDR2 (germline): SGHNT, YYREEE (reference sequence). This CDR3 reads CASSFRRGRYNEQFF. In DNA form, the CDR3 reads TGTGCCAGCAGCTTTCGCAGGGGGAGATACAATGAGCAGTTCTTC.

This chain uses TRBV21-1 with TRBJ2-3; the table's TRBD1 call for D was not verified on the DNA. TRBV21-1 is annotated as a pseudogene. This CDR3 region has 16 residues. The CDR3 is CASSKDGRLCPDTQYF. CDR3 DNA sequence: TGTGCCAGCAGCAAAGATGGCAGGCTTTGCCCAGATACGCAGTATTTT.

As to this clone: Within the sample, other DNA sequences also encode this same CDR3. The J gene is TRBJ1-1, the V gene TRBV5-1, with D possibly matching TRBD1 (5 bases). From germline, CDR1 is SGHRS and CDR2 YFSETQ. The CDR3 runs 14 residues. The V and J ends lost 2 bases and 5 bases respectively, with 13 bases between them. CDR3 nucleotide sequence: TGCGCCAGCAGCTTAGAGCAGGGCCGGACTGAAGCTTTCTTT. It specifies CASSLEQGRTEAFF.

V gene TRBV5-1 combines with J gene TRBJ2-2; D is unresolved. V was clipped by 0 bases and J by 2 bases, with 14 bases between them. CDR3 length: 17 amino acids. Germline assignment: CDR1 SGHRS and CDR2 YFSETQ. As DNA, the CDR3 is TGCGCCAGCAGCTTGGCCGACAAAGTAACAAACACCGGGGAGCTGTTTTTT. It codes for CASSLADKVTNTGELFF.

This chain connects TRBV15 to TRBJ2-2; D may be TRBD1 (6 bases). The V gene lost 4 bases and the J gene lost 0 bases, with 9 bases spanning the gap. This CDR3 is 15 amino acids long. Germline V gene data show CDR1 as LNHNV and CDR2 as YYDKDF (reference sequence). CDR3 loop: CATSIGGTNTGELFF. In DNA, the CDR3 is TGTGCCACCAGCATTGGGGGCACGAACACCGGGGAGCTGTTTTTT.

The CDR3 DNA follows: TGTGCCAGCAGTGGAGCGGGGCTTCCCTACGAGCAGTACGTC. Translating gives CASSGAGLPYEQYV. The chain combines TRBV6-1 with TRBJ2-7; 7 bases fit TRBD2. V lost 4 bases and J lost 2; bases outside the gene matches: 5. Germline CDR1 MNHNS, CDR2 SASEGT. The CDR3 consists of 14 residues.

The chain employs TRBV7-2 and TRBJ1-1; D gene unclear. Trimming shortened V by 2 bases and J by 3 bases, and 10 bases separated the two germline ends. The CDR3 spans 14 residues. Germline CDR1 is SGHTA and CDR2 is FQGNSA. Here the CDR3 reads CASSLSQLYTEAFF. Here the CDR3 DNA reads TGTGCCAGCAGCTTATCACAGTTATACACTGAAGCTTTCTTT.

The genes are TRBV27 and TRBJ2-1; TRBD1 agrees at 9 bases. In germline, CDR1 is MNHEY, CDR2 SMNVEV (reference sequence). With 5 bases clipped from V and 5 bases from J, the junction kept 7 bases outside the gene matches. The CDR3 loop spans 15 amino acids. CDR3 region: CASSPYRGRNNEQFF. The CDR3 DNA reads TGTGCCAGCAGTCCCTACAGGGGGCGAAACAATGAGCAGTTCTTC.

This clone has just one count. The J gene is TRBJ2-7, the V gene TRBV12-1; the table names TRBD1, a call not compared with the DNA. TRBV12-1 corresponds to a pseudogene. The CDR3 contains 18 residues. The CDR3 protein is CASSFEGLGTVSGHEQYF. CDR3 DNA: TGTGCCAGCAGCTTTGAGGGTCTTGGGACAGTCTCGGGCCACGAGCAGTACTTC.

The CDR3 nucleotides read TGCGCCAGCAGCCTGCCGGACAGAACGAACACTGAAGCTTTCTTT. Amino acid sequence: CASSLPDRTNTEAFF. The gene calls are TRBV5-1 and TRBJ1-1; D may be TRBD1 (6 bases). The CDR3 extends over 15 amino acids. The ends were cut back, 4 bases at V and 1 base at J, with 14 bases in the middle. Germline V gives CDR1 SGHRS, CDR2 YFSETQ. The complete variable domain, with remaining parts taken from reference TRBV5-1 and TRBJ1-1, reads KAGVTQTPRYLIKTRGQQVTLSCSPISGHRSVSWYQQTPGQGLQFLFEYFSETQRNKGNFPGRFSGRQFSNSRSEMNVSTLELGDSALYLCASSLPDRTNTEAFFGQGTRLTVV.

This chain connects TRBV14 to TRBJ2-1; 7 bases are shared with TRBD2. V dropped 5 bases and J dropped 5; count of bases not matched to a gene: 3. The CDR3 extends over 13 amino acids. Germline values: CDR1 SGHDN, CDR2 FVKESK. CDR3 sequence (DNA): TGTGCCAGCAGCGGGACTAACGACAATGAGCAGTTCTTC. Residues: CASSGTNDNEQFF. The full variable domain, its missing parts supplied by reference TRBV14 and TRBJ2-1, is EAGVTQFPSHSVIEKGQTVTLRCDPISGHDNLYWYRRVMGKEIKFLLHFVKESKQDESGMPNNRFLAERTGGTYSTLKVQPAELEDSGVYFCASSGTNDNEQFFGPGTRLTVL.

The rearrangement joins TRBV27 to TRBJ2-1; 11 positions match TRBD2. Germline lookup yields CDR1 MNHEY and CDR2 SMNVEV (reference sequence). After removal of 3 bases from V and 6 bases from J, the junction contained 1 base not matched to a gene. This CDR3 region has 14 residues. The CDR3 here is CASSFSGRGNEQFF. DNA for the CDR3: TGTGCCAGCAGTTTTAGCGGGAGGGGCAATGAGCAGTTCTTC.

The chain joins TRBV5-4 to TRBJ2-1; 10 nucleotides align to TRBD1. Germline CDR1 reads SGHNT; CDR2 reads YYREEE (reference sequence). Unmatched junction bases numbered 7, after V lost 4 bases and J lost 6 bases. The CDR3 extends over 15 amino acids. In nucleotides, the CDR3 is TGTGCCAGCAGCCCCCGGGACAGGGGCTTCAATGAGCAGTTCTTC. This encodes CASSPRDRGFNEQFF.

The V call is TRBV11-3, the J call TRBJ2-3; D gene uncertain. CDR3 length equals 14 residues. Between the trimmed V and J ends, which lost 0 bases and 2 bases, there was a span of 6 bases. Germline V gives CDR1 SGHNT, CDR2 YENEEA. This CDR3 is CASSLDLSTDTQYF. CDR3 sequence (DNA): TGTGCCAGCAGCTTAGACCTGTCCACAGATACGCAGTATTTT.

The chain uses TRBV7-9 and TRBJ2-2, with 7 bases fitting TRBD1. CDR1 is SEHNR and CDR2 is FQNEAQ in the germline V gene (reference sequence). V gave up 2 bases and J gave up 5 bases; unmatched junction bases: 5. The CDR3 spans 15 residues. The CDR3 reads CASSLTGDGTGELFF. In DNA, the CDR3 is TGTGCCAGCAGCTTAACAGGGGACGGGACCGGGGAGCTGTTTTTT.

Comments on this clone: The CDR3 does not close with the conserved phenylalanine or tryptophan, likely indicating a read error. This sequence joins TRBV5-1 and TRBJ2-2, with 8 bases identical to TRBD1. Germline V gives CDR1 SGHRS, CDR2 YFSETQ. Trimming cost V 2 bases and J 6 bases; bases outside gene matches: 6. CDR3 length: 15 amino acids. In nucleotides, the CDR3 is TGCGCCAGCAGCTTACGGACAGGGCTCCCCGGGGAGCTGTTTCTT. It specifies CASSLRTGLPGELFL.

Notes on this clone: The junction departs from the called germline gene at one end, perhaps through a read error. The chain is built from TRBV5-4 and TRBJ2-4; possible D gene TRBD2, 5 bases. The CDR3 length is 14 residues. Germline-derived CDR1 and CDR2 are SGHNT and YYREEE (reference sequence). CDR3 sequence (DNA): TGTGCCAGCAGCTTAAACCTAGCCAAAAACAGTCAGTACTTC. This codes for CASSLNLAKNSQYF.

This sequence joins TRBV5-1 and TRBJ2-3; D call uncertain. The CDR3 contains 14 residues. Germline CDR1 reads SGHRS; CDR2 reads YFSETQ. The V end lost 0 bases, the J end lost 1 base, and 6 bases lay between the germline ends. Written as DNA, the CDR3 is TGCGCCAGCAGCTTGGGACTCGGCACAGATACGCAGTATTTT. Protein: CASSLGLGTDTQYF. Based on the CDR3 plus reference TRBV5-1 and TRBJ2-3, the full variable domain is KAGVTQTPRYLIKTRGQQVTLSCSPISGHRSVSWYQQTPGQGLQFLFEYFSETQRNKGNFPGRFSGRQFSNSRSEMNVSTLELGDSALYLCASSLGLGTDTQYFGPGTRLTVL.

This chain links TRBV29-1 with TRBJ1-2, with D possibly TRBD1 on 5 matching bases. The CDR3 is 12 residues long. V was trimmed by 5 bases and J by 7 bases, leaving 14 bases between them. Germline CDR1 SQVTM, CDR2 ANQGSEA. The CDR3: CSVLSGISGYTF. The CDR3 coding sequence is TGCAGCGTTCTTTCAGGGATATCTGGCTACACCTTC.

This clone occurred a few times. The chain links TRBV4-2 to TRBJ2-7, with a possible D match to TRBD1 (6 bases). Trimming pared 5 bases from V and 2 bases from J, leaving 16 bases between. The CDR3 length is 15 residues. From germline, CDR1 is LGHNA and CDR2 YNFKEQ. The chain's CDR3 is CASSDTTGNTYEQYF. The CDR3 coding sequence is TGTGCCAGCAGCGATACAACAGGGAATACCTACGAGCAGTACTTC.